The 29 T cell receptor beta chains presented below share a single source sample, sequenced in a study of shared clonotypes between healthy human individuals. Data came from immunoSEQ multiplex PCR; TCRdb stores just in-frame clones and leaves some out. The sample contains 2 million to 2.5 million clones, around 95% of which appear only once. Sequencing used naive CD4+ T cells sorted from blood. Subset: CD45RA+ positively selected. These receptors originate from a man aged 18-30 years in good health.

This clone was counted once. V and J are TRBV4-1 and TRBJ1-4, with D possibly matching TRBD1 (6 bases). The V gene's germline CDR1 is MGHRA and CDR2 YSYEKL. The CDR3 length is 15 residues. V was shortened by 4 bases and J by 6 bases, with 15 bases between the two germline ends. Here the CDR3 DNA reads TGCGCCAGCAGCCGGGGGGGATACAGGGATGAAAAACTGTTTTTT. Translating it yields CASSRGGYRDEKLFF.

This sequence joins TRBV5-1 and TRBJ1-1; TRBD1 might be the D (5 bases). V lost 3 bases and J lost 8, with 17 bases in between. Germline V gene lookup returns CDR1 SGHRS and CDR2 YFSETQ. This CDR3 is 14 amino acids long. The CDR3 loop reads CASSWRLGGHEAFF. In DNA, the CDR3 is TGCGCCAGCAGCTGGAGGCTGGGAGGACACGAAGCTTTCTTT.

The chain couples TRBV25-1 to TRBJ2-7, with unresolved D. This CDR3 region has 14 residues. Trimming took 3 bases from V and 1 from J, leaving 10 bases between them. Germline loops: CDR1 MGHDK, CDR2 SYGVNS. The CDR3 loop is CASSESGKSYEQYF. CDR3 in DNA: TGTGCCAGCAGTGAGTCAGGAAAGTCCTACGAGCAGTACTTC.

CDR3 DNA: TGCGCCAGCAGTCTGGACACCTCTTTGGAGCAGTACTTC. Translated, it gives CASSLDTSLEQYF. This chain joins TRBV5-1 and TRBJ2-7; a weak D match, TRBD1 (5 bases). This CDR3 is 13 amino acids long. V was pared by 5 bases and J by 7 bases, with 16 bases between. The V gene's germline CDR1 is SGHRS and CDR2 YFSETQ.

Notes on this clone: Distinct nucleotide sequences in the sample also encode this CDR3. V usage is TRBV2 and J usage is TRBJ2-7; 7 bases align to TRBD1. Germline values: CDR1 SNHLY, CDR2 FYNNEI. The CDR3 totals 12 residues. Unmatched junction bases numbered 0, after V lost 4 bases and J lost 3 bases. In nucleotides, the CDR3 is TGTGCCAGCAGTGGGGACAGCTACGAGCAGTACTTC. Its translation: CASSGDSYEQYF.

This chain links TRBV11-2 with TRBJ2-5; tentatively, D is TRBD2 (5 bases). The CDR3 length is 14 residues. Trimming took 5 bases from V and 3 from J, leaving 13 bases between them. In germline, CDR1 is SGHAT, CDR2 FQNNGV. The CDR3 region has the DNA TGTGCCAGCAGCCGTCGAGGACTCGAAGAGACCCAGTACTTC. It specifies CASSRRGLEETQYF.

The gene calls are TRBV7-2 and TRBJ1-2; no clear D. The CDR3 is 12 amino acids. V was pared by 3 bases and J by 2 bases, with 4 bases between. CDR1 and CDR2 (germline): SGHTA, FQGNSA. As DNA, the CDR3 is TGTGCCAGCAGCTTCCAAAACTATGGCTACACCTTC. The encoded protein is CASSFQNYGYTF.

CDR3 amino acids: CASRPPGSRQETQYF. CDR3 in DNA: TGTGCAAGTCGCCCCCCGGGCAGTCGTCAAGAGACCCAGTACTTC. This rearrangement joins TRBV12-2 to TRBJ2-5. TRBV12-2 is assigned pseudogene status. This CDR3 comprises 15 residues.

This chain links TRBV25-1 with TRBJ2-6, with D perhaps matching TRBD1 (6 bases). Germline V gene data show CDR1 as MGHDK and CDR2 as SYGVNS. Between the trimmed V and J ends, which lost 4 bases and 2 bases, there was a span of 15 bases. This CDR3 has 17 residues. The CDR3 loop is CASSADRRPTGANVLTF. CDR3 sequence (DNA): TGTGCCAGCAGTGCGGACAGACGCCCCACTGGGGCCAACGTCCTGACTTTC.

The J gene is TRBJ1-6, the V gene TRBV15; D unclear. Germline V gene lookup returns CDR1 LNHNV and CDR2 YYDKDF (reference sequence). This CDR3 spans 16 amino acids. V lost 0 bases to trimming and J lost 6 bases, with 12 bases between them. Written as DNA, the CDR3 is TGTGCCACCAGCAGAGAGACCGCTTTGGGTAATTCACCCCTCCACTTT. It translates to CATSRETALGNSPLHF.

This clone was seen only once. The V gene is TRBV2, the J gene TRBJ2-1; 14 nucleotides match TRBD2. The CDR3 sequence is 15 residues long. Unmatched junction bases numbered 5, after V lost 6 bases and J lost 7 bases. CDR1 and CDR2 from the germline V gene are SNHLY and FYNNEI. The CDR3: CASRKTSGGANEQFF. The CDR3 DNA reads as TGTGCCAGCAGGAAGACTAGCGGGGGGGCAAATGAGCAGTTCTTC.

The CDR3 nucleotides are TGTGCCTGGAGTACCCTTGATACAGGGAGTTCACCCCTCCACTTT. Translation: CAWSTLDTGSSPLHF. The chain couples TRBV30 to TRBJ1-6, with D possibly matching TRBD1 (6 bases). Trimming shortened V by 2 bases and J by 9 bases, and 17 bases separated the two germline ends. CDR3 size: 15 residues. CDR1 is GTSNPN and CDR2 is SVGIG in the germline V gene (reference sequence).

The gene calls are TRBV29-1 and TRBJ1-2, with 7 positions matching TRBD1. CDR3 length equals 12 residues. Per the germline V gene, CDR1 is SQVTM and CDR2 is ANQGSEA. With 5 bases clipped from V and 7 bases from J, the junction kept 7 bases outside the gene matches. This chain's CDR3 is CSVSEGAPGYTF. CDR3 nucleotides: TGCAGCGTTTCGGAGGGGGCGCCTGGCTACACCTTC.

V gene TRBV7-2 combines with J gene TRBJ2-1; possibly TRBD1 or TRBD2 for D (6 bases each). The CDR3 is 14 residues long. Trimming cost V 3 bases and J 8 bases, with 14 bases left between them. Germline CDR1 reads SGHTA; CDR2 reads FQGNSA. The CDR3 DNA follows: TGTGCCAGCAGCTTTTGGGGGGCAGGGTATGAGCAGTTCTTC. Translated: CASSFWGAGYEQFF.

The chain recombines TRBV5-6 with TRBJ2-1; D may be TRBD1 (6 bases). The CDR3 covers 15 residues. Trimming left V 0 bases short and J 7 bases short, with 14 bases between. CDR1 and CDR2 from the germline V gene are SGHDT and YYEEEE. The CDR3, as DNA: TGTGCCAGCAGCTTGGTAGGGGGATCGGGAAATGAGCAGTTCTTC. Its protein product is CASSLVGGSGNEQFF.

The rearrangement links TRBV10-1 to TRBJ2-1, with TRBD2 matching 10 bases. This CDR3 contains 16 residues. V shed 0 bases, J shed 5 bases, and the junction held 4 bases outside the gene matches. Germline assignment: CDR1 WNHNN and CDR2 SYGVQD (reference sequence). The CDR3 bases are TGCGCCAGCAGTGAGTCTAAGCGGGGGGGAGACAATGAGCAGTTCTTC. Translating it yields CASSESKRGGDNEQFF.

Points on this clone: With a much larger clone just one base away, this may be a read error. Other nucleotide sequences in the sample specify the same CDR3. The chain links TRBV5-1 to TRBJ2-7; D call uncertain. V lost 0 bases to trimming and J lost 6 bases, with 7 bases between them. Germline CDR1 SGHRS, CDR2 YFSETQ. The CDR3 contains 12 residues. The CDR3 here is CASSLEGFEQYF. CDR3 DNA: TGCGCCAGCAGCTTGGAGGGCTTCGAGCAGTACTTC.

The V and J genes are TRBV11-2 and TRBJ2-3, with 7 bases identical to TRBD1. The CDR3 loop spans 16 amino acids. Losses at the gene ends were 3 bases for V and 0 bases for J; bases not matched to a gene: 6. Germline CDR1 reads SGHAT; CDR2 reads FQNNGV. CDR3 residues: CASSLGTDFSTDTQYF. In DNA, the CDR3 is TGTGCCAGCAGCTTGGGGACAGACTTTAGCACAGATACGCAGTATTTT.

A remark on this clone: The junction and the germline gene differ at one end; a read error may be behind it. V is TRBV7-6 and J is TRBJ1-3, with D possibly being TRBD1 (5 bases). Germline V gives CDR1 SGHVS, CDR2 FNYEAQ. CDR3 length: 16 amino acids. CDR3 sequence: CASSATGGSSRNTIYF. For the CDR3, the DNA is TGTGCCAGCAGCGCCACAGGTGGGAGCTCTAGAAACACCATATATTTT.

The rearrangement uses TRBV10-3 and TRBJ2-5; no clear D gene. Germline loops: CDR1 ENHRY, CDR2 SYGVKD. There are 12 residues in the CDR3. V gave up 8 bases and J gave up 7 bases, with 14 bases separating them. The CDR3 is CAIADGPTTQYF. In nucleotides, the CDR3 is TGTGCCATCGCGGATGGACCGACGACCCAGTACTTC.

V gene TRBV9 combines with J gene TRBJ1-3, with D perhaps matching TRBD1 (6 bases). V was clipped by 3 bases and J by 0 bases, with 10 bases between them. Germline values: CDR1 SGDLS, CDR2 YYNGEE. CDR3 length: 15 amino acids. DNA for the CDR3: TGTGCCAGCAGCGGACGGGACAACTCTGGAAACACCATATATTTT. Translation gives CASSGRDNSGNTIYF.

This chain links TRBV6-5 with TRBJ2-7; a weak D match, TRBD1 (5 bases). CDR1 and CDR2 (germline): MNHEY, SVGAGI. This CDR3 has 13 residues. V dropped 3 bases and J dropped 5 bases, with 11 bases sitting between them. CDR3 sequence (DNA): TGTGCCAGCAGTTATATCGAAGGGGACGAGCAGTACTTC. Translated, it gives CASSYIEGDEQYF.

V gene TRBV6-5 combines with J gene TRBJ2-3; TRBD2 matches 13 bases. V lost 6 bases, J lost 8 bases, and 8 bases stayed unmatched. The germline gives CDR1 MNHEY, CDR2 SVGAGI. The CDR3 is made up of 15 amino acids. The CDR3 loop reads CASSRGTSGIRTQYF. The DNA of the CDR3 is TGTGCCAGCAGCCGCGGGACTAGCGGGATTCGTACGCAGTATTTT.

The CDR3 DNA follows: TGTGCCAGCAGTTACTCTGGGAGGGGGCTTAGAGAGACCCAGTACTTC. It yields the protein CASSYSGRGLRETQYF. The rearrangement uses TRBV6-6 and TRBJ2-5; D may correspond to TRBD1 or TRBD2 (7 bases each). CDR1 MNHNY and CDR2 SVGAGI come from the germline V gene (reference sequence). The V end was cut by 0 bases, the J end by 4 bases, with 15 bases between. CDR3 length: 16 residues.

The J gene is TRBJ1-1, the V gene TRBV7-9; 7 bases are shared with TRBD1. The V gene's germline CDR1 is SEHNR and CDR2 FQNEAQ (reference sequence). This CDR3 is built from 14 residues. V shed 5 bases and J 5 bases; nucleotides not matched to a gene: 8. The CDR3 sequence: CASSLDRESTEAFF. CDR3 in DNA: TGTGCCAGCAGCCTAGACAGGGAAAGTACTGAAGCTTTCTTT.

The rearrangement links TRBV29-1 to TRBJ1-3; tentative D call: TRBD1 (5 bases). V gave up 6 bases and J gave up 2 bases, with 11 bases separating them. Germline V gene lookup returns CDR1 SQVTM and CDR2 ANQGSEA. The CDR3 totals 13 residues. CDR3 residues: CSVFGDPGNTIYF. The CDR3 DNA reads as TGCAGCGTCTTTGGGGACCCTGGAAACACCATATATTTT.

V gene TRBV2 combines with J gene TRBJ1-2; a possible D gene is TRBD1 (6 bases). Per germline, CDR1 SNHLY and CDR2 FYNNEI. This CDR3 is 12 amino acids long. With 7 bases removed from V and 4 bases from J, the gap between germline ends came to 10 bases. The CDR3 region is CASNRDAYGYTF. The CDR3 DNA follows: TGTGCCAGCAACAGGGACGCCTATGGCTACACCTTC.

The chain employs TRBV6-6 and TRBJ2-7, with D uncertain. Looked up from germline, CDR1 is MNHNY and CDR2 is SVGAGI (reference sequence). This CDR3 region has 14 residues. Trimming shortened V by 0 bases and J by 6 bases, and 12 bases separated the two germline ends. The CDR3 spells CASSYSRANIEQYF. CDR3 in DNA: TGTGCCAGCAGTTACTCACGCGCCAACATCGAGCAGTACTTC.

This chain uses TRBV2 with TRBJ2-7, with D uncertain. Germline CDR1 is SNHLY and CDR2 is FYNNEI. The CDR3 extends over 12 amino acids. Trimming left V 4 bases short and J 4 bases short, with 8 bases between. The CDR3 nucleotides are TGTGCCAGCAGTGTAGACTTATACGAGCAGTACTTC. It is translated as CASSVDLYEQYF.